A single sample is the source of the 23 T cell receptor beta chains below, sequenced in a study of shared clonotypes between healthy human individuals. Libraries were prepared by immunoSEQ multiplex PCR; TCRdb keeps only in-frame clonotypes and omits some of them. The sample gives 2 million to 2.5 million clones, 95% of which show up once; less than 0.15% is in the top ten. Sequenced material: naive CD4+ T cells sorted from blood. Subset specified: CD45RA+ positively selected. These receptors were taken from a man younger than 35 in good health.

This clone was found once. V and J are TRBV27 and TRBJ1-6; no clear D. CDR3 length: 15 amino acids. In germline, CDR1 is MNHEY, CDR2 SMNVEV (reference sequence). The ends were cut back, 0 bases at V and 5 bases at J, with 8 bases in the middle. CDR3 nucleotides: TGTGCCAGCAGTTTATCAGACGGTAATAATTCACCCCTCCACTTT. Amino acids: CASSLSDGNNSPLHF.

CDR3 coding DNA: TGTGCCAGCTCACCCGGGACAGCCGAGCAGTACTTC. Its translation: CASSPGTAEQYF. V is TRBV18 and J is TRBJ2-7; 7 nucleotides match TRBD1. Germline-derived CDR1 and CDR2 are KGHSH and LQKENI. The CDR3 runs 12 residues. The V and J ends lost 3 bases and 6 bases, in that order; junction bases with no gene match: 2.

The V gene is TRBV19, the J gene TRBJ2-1; the match to TRBD2 covers 7 bases. The germline CDR1 and CDR2 sequences are LNHDA and SQIVND (reference sequence). V lost 10 bases to trimming and J lost 11 bases; unmatched junction nucleotides: 14. This CDR3 spans 13 amino acids. The CDR3 region has the DNA TGTGCCACCACGGACGGGGGGAAGTCTAAGCAGTTCTTC. Amino acid sequence: CATTDGGKSKQFF.

The chain links TRBV7-9 to TRBJ2-7; 12 bases agree with TRBD2. The V segment lost 4 bases and the J segment 0 bases; nucleotides outside the gene matches: 10. CDR1 SEHNR and CDR2 FQNEAQ come from the germline V gene (reference sequence). This CDR3 region has 18 residues. The CDR3: CASSSGLAGQPSSYEQYF. In DNA form, the CDR3 reads TGTGCCAGCAGCTCGGGACTAGCGGGCCAACCAAGCTCCTACGAGCAGTACTTC.

Notes on this clone: This sample includes further DNA sequences coding for the same CDR3. This chain joins TRBV6-5 and TRBJ2-7; TRBD1 matches at 10 bases. V lost 6 bases, J lost 1 base, and 6 bases stayed unmatched. The germline CDR1 and CDR2 sequences are MNHEY and SVGAGI. CDR3 length equals 15 residues. The DNA for the CDR3 is TGTGCCAGCAGCTACCGGGACAGGGGTTCCTACGAGCAGTACTTC. Translated, it gives CASSYRDRGSYEQYF.

The rearrangement joins TRBV7-9 to TRBJ2-5, with a tentative D call TRBD2 (6 bases). Germline lookup yields CDR1 SEHNR and CDR2 FQNEAQ (reference sequence). This CDR3 is 13 amino acids long. Trimming removed 4 bases from V and 0 bases from J, with 6 bases in between. The CDR3 loop is CASSWDYQETQYF. DNA of the CDR3: TGTGCCAGCAGCTGGGACTACCAAGAGACCCAGTACTTC.

The rearrangement joins TRBV6-5 to TRBJ1-4; D is ambiguous. The CDR3 is made up of 14 amino acids. Trimming took 6 bases from V and 8 from J, leaving 16 bases between them. In germline, CDR1 is MNHEY, CDR2 SVGAGI. In DNA, the CDR3 is TGTGCCAGCAGGACCGTCGGTTTTGGGGAAAAACTGTTTTTT. Protein sequence: CASRTVGFGEKLFF.

The chain employs TRBV30 and TRBJ2-2; D is unresolved. Germline V gene lookup returns CDR1 GTSNPN and CDR2 SVGIG (reference sequence). Trimming removed 6 bases at V and 6 bases at J, with 8 bases between. This CDR3 region has 11 residues. CDR3 sequence (DNA): TGTGCCTGTGGTCATGCCGGGGAGCTGTTTTTT. Protein product: CACGHAGELFF.

V is TRBV5-6 and J is TRBJ2-4; 9 bases fit TRBD1. V was clipped by 3 bases and J by 5 bases; unmatched bases: 6. CDR1 is SGHDT, CDR2 YYEEEE, per germline. There are 15 residues in the CDR3. The CDR3, as DNA: TGTGCCAGCAGCTCCCCCCGACAGGGGGAAAACATTCAGTACTTC. It is translated as CASSSPRQGENIQYF.

About this clone: Other DNA sequences in this specimen translate into the identical CDR3. The V and J genes are TRBV7-8 and TRBJ1-5; D call uncertain. V was pared by 2 bases and J by 4 bases, with 6 bases between. Per germline, CDR1 SGHVS and CDR2 FQNEAQ. The CDR3 totals 13 residues. The CDR3 nucleotides are TGTGCCAGCAGCTTAAGTTTAAATCAGCCCCAGCATTTT. Protein sequence: CASSLSLNQPQHF.

The V and J genes are TRBV4-2 and TRBJ2-7; D gene unclear. Germline V gene sequence: CDR1 LGHNA, CDR2 YNFKEQ. The V end was cut by 5 bases, the J end by 4 bases, with 18 bases between. This CDR3 region has 15 residues. CDR3 sequence (DNA): TGTGCCAGCAGCGCTGACTTTGGGCCTACTTACGAGCAGTACTTC. This codes for CASSADFGPTYEQYF.

The V call is TRBV30, the J call TRBJ1-1; no reliable D call. The CDR3 extends over 17 amino acids. Per germline, CDR1 GTSNPN and CDR2 SVGIG (reference sequence). Deletions cut 0 bases from V and 1 base from J, with 18 bases between. CDR3 loop: CAWSVKAPGSPNTEAFF. The CDR3 nucleotides read TGTGCCTGGAGTGTAAAAGCGCCGGGATCCCCGAACACTGAAGCTTTCTTT.

The V gene is TRBV7-2, the J gene TRBJ2-1, with 10 positions matching TRBD2. V was pared by 11 bases and J by 8 bases, with 12 bases of the junction left unmatched. This CDR3 comprises 14 residues. Germline lookup yields CDR1 SGHTA and CDR2 FQGNSA. This CDR3 reads CAPGKRGGLDEQFF. In DNA, the CDR3 is TGTGCCCCCGGGAAGCGGGGGGGCCTGGATGAGCAGTTCTTC.

V usage is TRBV7-8 and J usage is TRBJ1-1, with TRBD1 matching 9 bases. Losses at the gene ends were 1 base for V and 5 bases for J; bases not matched to a gene: 5. The V gene's germline CDR1 is SGHVS and CDR2 FQNEAQ. There are 15 residues in the CDR3. The CDR3 spells CASSLDGQGKTEAFF. The CDR3 nucleotides are TGTGCCAGCAGCTTAGACGGACAGGGGAAAACTGAAGCTTTCTTT.

This clone has a single count. The rearrangement links TRBV27 to TRBJ2-7; 10 positions match TRBD1. Per the germline V gene, CDR1 is MNHEY and CDR2 is SMNVEV (reference sequence). V gave up 5 bases and J gave up 3 bases; unmatched junction bases: 4. CDR3 length equals 14 residues. DNA for the CDR3: TGTGCCAGCAGTCAAAGGGACAGGGGCTACGAGCAGTACTTC. It codes for CASSQRDRGYEQYF.

The chain's CDR3 is CASSERLKAPYGYTF. The DNA of the CDR3 is TGTGCCAGCAGTGAAAGGTTAAAGGCCCCCTATGGCTACACCTTC. The chain has TRBV6-1 and TRBJ1-2; the D is unclear. This CDR3 has 15 amino acids. Trimming took off 2 bases at V and 4 bases at J, with 14 bases between the two ends. CDR1 and CDR2 from the germline V gene are MNHNS and SASEGT.

J is TRBJ2-4 and V is TRBV10-1; D could derive from TRBD1 or TRBD2 (5 bases each). CDR1 and CDR2 from the germline V gene are WNHNN and SYGVQD (reference sequence). Trimming pared 2 bases from V and 3 bases from J, leaving 14 bases between. This CDR3 spans 16 amino acids. As DNA, the CDR3 is TGCGCCAGCAGTGAGGGGGGTGCCCAGGGCAAAAACATTCAGTACTTC. Amino acids: CASSEGGAQGKNIQYF.

Here the CDR3 DNA reads TGTGCCAGTAGCAGACAGTACAATGAGCAGTTCTTC. Encoded protein: CASSRQYNEQFF. The chain recombines TRBV19 with TRBJ2-1; D is perhaps TRBD1 (5 bases). Germline V gives CDR1 LNHDA, CDR2 SQIVND (reference sequence). V was pared by 6 bases and J by 4 bases, with 7 bases between. CDR3 length equals 12 residues.

This sequence joins TRBV7-2 and TRBJ1-5; D might be TRBD1 (6 bases). Looked up from germline, CDR1 is SGHTA and CDR2 is FQGNSA. The CDR3 runs 14 residues. V was pared by 5 bases and J by 3 bases, with 11 bases between. CDR3 DNA: TGTGCCAGCAGCCCCGACAGGACCAATCAGCCCCAGCATTTT. It is translated as CASSPDRTNQPQHF. The complete variable domain, with remaining parts taken from reference TRBV7-2 and TRBJ1-5, reads GAGVSQSPSNKVTEKGKDVELRCDPISGHTALYWYRQSLGQGLEFLIYFQGNSAPDKSGLPSDRFSAERTGGSVSTLTIQRTQQEDSAVYLCASSPDRTNQPQHFGDGTRLSIL.

The chain is built from TRBV10-1 and TRBJ2-3; D gene uncertain. The V and J ends lost 0 bases and 0 bases respectively, with 4 bases between them. Germline CDR1 is WNHNN and CDR2 is SYGVQD (reference sequence). This CDR3 region has 14 residues. CDR3 in amino acids: CASSESSSTDTQYF. In DNA, the CDR3 is TGCGCCAGCAGTGAGTCGAGTAGCACAGATACGCAGTATTTT.

The chain links TRBV30 to TRBJ2-7; 10 positions agree with TRBD1. This CDR3 spans 13 amino acids. Germline CDR1 is GTSNPN and CDR2 is SVGIG (reference sequence). V was pared by 5 bases and J by 4 bases, with 5 bases of the junction left unmatched. The CDR3 nucleotides are TGTGCCTGGGACAGGGGGCCCCCTTACGAGCAGTACTTC. Its protein product is CAWDRGPPYEQYF. The entire variable domain, with the rest obtained from reference TRBV30 and TRBJ2-7, is as follows: SQTIHQWPATLVQPVGSPLSLECTVEGTSNPNLYWYRQAAGRGLQLLFYSVGIGQISSEVPQNLSASRPQDRQFILSSKKLLLSDSGFYLCAWDRGPPYEQYFGPGTRLTVT.

This sequence joins TRBV5-6 and TRBJ1-4; a possible D gene is TRBD1 (5 bases). CDR3 length equals 14 residues. Germline V gene data show CDR1 as SGHDT and CDR2 as YYEEEE. With 0 bases removed from V and 7 bases from J, the gap between germline ends came to 10 bases. The CDR3, as DNA: TGTGCCAGCAGCTTGGTCAGGGAGGGTGAAAAACTGTTTTTT. This encodes CASSLVREGEKLFF.

The V gene is TRBV6-6, the J gene TRBJ2-2; D remains unclear. The CDR3 spans 13 residues. Germline assignment: CDR1 MNHNY and CDR2 SVGAGI (reference sequence). The V and J ends lost 5 bases and 5 bases respectively, with 9 bases between them. CDR3 in amino acids: CASSRSETGELFF. The CDR3, as DNA: TGTGCCAGCAGTAGGAGCGAGACCGGGGAGCTGTTTTTT.